This is a list of T cell receptor beta chains from one sample in a study of T cells expressing NK-cell markers. TCRdb re-called the 5' RACE reads and catalogs CDR3 proteins one per entry, DNA excluded. Here the sample table reports 140,000 to 150,000 distinct CDR3 sequences. The sequencing input was blood T cells: a sorted CD56 or NKG2C T cell subset, CD4+ or CD8+ T cells, or bulk PBMC T cells (not recorded which). The receptors stem from a man between 18 and 35 years old in good health. Both conserved end residues are part of each CDR3.

TRBJ2-1	15	TRBV12-3/TRBV12-4	CASTTPGQENNEQFF
TRBJ1-1	17	TRBV12-3/TRBV12-4	CASKEGGRQEYPFEAFF
TRBJ1-1	12	TRBV7-2	CASSLVNTEAFF
TRBJ2-5	14	TRBV5-1	CASRQLALEETQYF
TRBJ2-2	16	TRBV24-1	CATSDRTSFAPGELFF
TRBJ2-7	15	TRBV6-5	CASSYYWTDGYEQYF
TRBJ2-2	15	TRBV12-3/TRBV12-4	CASRGRETNTGELFF
TRBJ2-2	15	TRBV29-1	CSVEGRGFGTGELFF
TRBJ2-1	12	TRBV19	CASSGSGTEQFF
TRBJ2-7	17	TRBV20-1	CSARDSDQGKGAYEQYF
TRBJ1-4	15	TRBV11-2	CASTRDRSKIEKLFF
TRBJ2-2	15	TRBV12-3/TRBV12-4	CASSFFAGVTGELFF
TRBJ2-1	16	TRBV5-1	CASSSPGLADPGEQFF
TRBJ1-5	14	TRBV27	CASSFQGAGQPQHF
TRBJ2-1	14	TRBV6-2/TRBV6-3	CASSPLFSNNEQFF
TRBJ2-7	14	TRBV6-1	CASSETGGPYEQYF
TRBJ2-1	17	TRBV5-1	CASSLAASGESYNEQFF
TRBJ2-1	16	TRBV12-3/TRBV12-4	CASSLGGGPSYNEQFF
TRBJ2-1	14	TRBV29-1	CSVGTSGPYNEQFF
TRBJ2-3	19	TRBV3-1	CASSQAGLAGEQLTDTQYF
TRBJ2-3	14	TRBV20-1	CSANPTSGTDTQYF
TRBJ2-1	15	TRBV10-3	CAISNTRDTLDEQFF
TRBJ1-5	15	TRBV5-1	CASSSTTGAGQPQHF
TRBJ1-2	12	TRBV7-9	CASRGMLGGYTF
TRBJ2-1	15	TRBV5-4	CASSDPGQNYNEQFF
TRBJ2-3	17	TRBV4-3	CASSQGPGLAGADTQYF
TRBJ2-1	14	TRBV5-6	CASSSLGVRDEQFF
TRBJ2-5	14	TRBV6-5	CASSYSITAGTQYF
TRBJ2-1	13	TRBV29-1	CSVEISNYNEQFF
TRBJ2-3	20	TRBV11-2	CASSLVRAGDLSSTTDTQYF
TRBJ2-1	15	TRBV9	CASSVVGGTYNEQFF
TRBJ2-2	15	TRBV5-5	CASRSERENTGELFF
TRBJ1-6	16	TRBV27	CASSLLGAKANSPLHF
TRBJ2-5	15	TRBV7-8	CATRTSGTIQETQYF
TRBJ1-1	16	TRBV2	CASSESQGGRRTEAFF
TRBJ2-7	15	TRBV4-3	CASSQNRDPGYEQYF
TRBJ2-7	17	TRBV25-1	CASSGPVPGLAPYEQYF
TRBJ2-5	16	TRBV7-9	CASSQSSGLLEETQYF
TRBJ1-2	13	TRBV29-1	CSVVRTVGYGYTF
TRBJ2-1	14	TRBV11-3	CASSTRDSYNEQFF
TRBJ2-3	16	TRBV20-1	CSAPVLAGASTDTQYF
TRBJ2-1	17	TRBV13	CASSLGGRRMNGDEQFF
TRBJ2-7	13	TRBV9	CASSVEGVDEQYF
TRBJ2-3	16	TRBV7-7	CASSALPGQGPDTQYF
TRBJ1-1	14	TRBV5-1	CASSPTDRGIEAFF
TRBJ2-3	14	TRBV20-1	CSARDREGGDTQYF
TRBJ2-5	15	TRBV7-9	CASSDGTGGQETQYF
TRBJ2-7	12	TRBV7-9	CASSSGGGEQYF
TRBJ1-2	14	TRBV4-1	CASSQQDGNYGYTF
TRBJ2-7	14	TRBV7-6	CASSDRDRSYEQYF
TRBJ2-1	17	TRBV5-1	CASSSPNSGLRIDEQFF
TRBJ1-2	15	TRBV4-3	CASSQAGHINYGYTF
TRBJ2-1	16	TRBV6-2/TRBV6-3	CASSLILSTGGDEQFF
TRBJ1-4	15	TRBV7-9	CASSPRDSLREKLFF
TRBJ1-6	15	TRBV7-9	CATASSPSRPNSLHF
TRBJ2-3	15	TRBV24-1	CATSDPRTSTDTQYF
TRBJ2-2	17	TRBV9	CASSVPGTSGNTGELFF